These 32 T cell receptor beta chains were all obtained from the same sample, sequenced in a study of blood T cell repertoires in COVID-19. Sequencing was performed with immunoSEQ multiplex PCR; in TCRdb, only in-frame clones are kept and a portion is missing. The sample has 150,000 to 200,000 clones, around four fifths seen once. The sequencing input was peripheral blood. The receptors come from a human donor with acute or convalescent COVID-19. The donor label of this sample is uncertain.

On this clone itself: At the DNA level, this CDR3 is encoded by other sequences in the same sample as well. This chain links TRBV28 with TRBJ1-5, with TRBD1 as a possible D gene (6 bases). Germline lookup yields CDR1 MDHEN and CDR2 SYDVKM. CDR3 size: 14 residues. Trimming took 5 bases from V and 0 from J, leaving 8 bases between them. CDR3 in amino acids: CASSRGGSNQPQHF. The CDR3, as DNA: TGTGCCAGCAGTCGAGGGGGTAGCAATCAGCCCCAGCATTTT.

The chain uses TRBV12-3 or TRBV12-4 and TRBJ1-1, with D tentatively TRBD1 (5 bases). The CDR3 loop spans 13 amino acids. V was clipped by 6 bases and J by 2 bases, with 10 bases between them. CDR3 in DNA: TGTGCCAGCAGCTTCCAGGGAAACACTGAAGCTTTCTTT. It translates to CASSFQGNTEAFF.

This chain joins TRBV11-1 and TRBJ2-1; tentative D call: TRBD2 (5 bases). CDR1 and CDR2 (germline): SGHAT, FQDESV (reference sequence). The CDR3 totals 12 residues. Trimming took 5 bases from V and 7 from J, leaving 9 bases between them. The CDR3: CASSPSGNEQFF. CDR3 DNA: TGTGCCAGCAGCCCCTCGGGGAATGAGCAGTTCTTC.

The chain uses TRBV6-5 and TRBJ1-2, with 10 bases identical to TRBD1. The V and J ends lost 6 bases and 4 bases, in that order; junction bases with no gene match: 8. The CDR3 sequence is 15 residues long. CDR1 and CDR2 from the germline V gene are MNHEY and SVGAGI. The CDR3 spells CASRMTGGEAYGYTF. The CDR3 nucleotides read TGTGCCAGCAGGATGACAGGGGGCGAAGCCTATGGCTACACCTTC.

The chain links TRBV19 to TRBJ2-5; 8 bases are shared with TRBD2. The V gene end was trimmed by 3 bases and the J gene end by 0 bases; junction bases not matched to a gene: 6. This CDR3 region has 16 residues. Germline CDR1 LNHDA, CDR2 SQIVND (reference sequence). The CDR3 bases are TGTGCCAGTAGTATTCGGGCGGGAGGATACCAAGAGACCCAGTACTTC. Its translation: CASSIRAGGYQETQYF. Together with reference TRBV19 and TRBJ2-5, the CDR3 gives the full variable domain: DGGITQSPKYLFRKEGQNVTLSCEQNLNHDAMYWYRQDPGQGLRLIYYSQIVNDFQKGDIAEGYSVSREKKESFPLTVTSAQKNPTAFYLCASSIRAGGYQETQYFGPGTRLLVL.

This clone was counted between two and nine times. Other DNA sequences in the sample encode the same CDR3. The rearrangement joins TRBV19 to TRBJ2-2; TRBD1 is a possible D gene (5 bases). V lost 3 bases to trimming and J lost 2 bases, with 10 bases between them. CDR1 is LNHDA, CDR2 SQIVND, per germline (reference sequence). This CDR3 has 15 residues. The CDR3 sequence: CASSITGVNTGELFF. Written as DNA, the CDR3 is TGTGCCAGTAGTATTACAGGTGTCAACACCGGGGAGCTGTTTTTT.

The chain has TRBV27 and TRBJ1-5; TRBD1 might be the D (6 bases). CDR3 length: 14 amino acids. V lost 5 bases and J 3 bases, leaving 11 bases between the germline ends. Germline V CDR1 and CDR2: MNHEY, SMNVEV (reference sequence). This chain's CDR3 is CASSTTGTNQPQHF. The CDR3 DNA is TGTGCCAGCAGTACAACAGGGACCAATCAGCCCCAGCATTTT.

This rearrangement joins TRBV4-2 to TRBJ1-1, with 7 positions matching TRBD1. The germline V gene encodes CDR1 LGHNA and CDR2 YNFKEQ. The CDR3 has 14 residues. The V segment lost 1 base and the J segment 4 bases; nucleotides outside the gene matches: 3. CDR3 region: CASSQVDRATEAFF. For the CDR3, the DNA is TGTGCCAGCAGCCAAGTTGACAGGGCCACTGAAGCTTTCTTT.

This clone was observed a single time. The genes are TRBV7-9 and TRBJ2-1; the match to TRBD2 covers 11 bases. V was clipped by 1 base and J by 8 bases; unmatched bases: 7. Per the germline V gene, CDR1 is SEHNR and CDR2 is FQNEAQ (reference sequence). The CDR3 is 16 amino acids. The CDR3 region is CASSLGLAGRRDEQFF. The CDR3 DNA reads as TGTGCCAGCAGCTTAGGACTAGCGGGAAGAAGGGATGAGCAGTTCTTC.

The V and J genes are TRBV12-3 or TRBV12-4 and TRBJ2-5; TRBD1 is a possible D gene (6 bases). Trimming removed 5 bases at V and 2 bases at J, with 9 bases between. The CDR3 is made up of 13 amino acids. The CDR3 DNA reads as TGTGCCAGCAGTGGACAGCTACAAGAGACCCAGTACTTC. Encoded protein: CASSGQLQETQYF.

The gene calls are TRBV27 and TRBJ1-1; no firm D call. The V end lost 4 bases, the J end lost 5 bases, and 20 bases lay between the germline ends. The CDR3 is made up of 16 amino acids. CDR1 and CDR2 (germline): MNHEY, SMNVEV (reference sequence). The CDR3 nucleotides are TGTGCCAGCAGTTCTCCTTGGACTGGATTACGTACTGAAGCTTTCTTT. Translated, it gives CASSSPWTGLRTEAFF.

The rearrangement uses TRBV10-3 and TRBJ2-2, with D tentatively TRBD1 (5 bases). Germline values: CDR1 ENHRY, CDR2 SYGVKD. V was shortened by 8 bases and J by 1 base, with 14 bases between the two germline ends. The CDR3 loop spans 15 amino acids. CDR3 residues: CAIRKGNQNTGELFF. The CDR3 bases are TGTGCCATCCGCAAGGGGAACCAGAACACCGGGGAGCTGTTTTTT.

The CDR3 protein is CASSAATGGNSPLHF. The CDR3 nucleotides read TGTGCCAGCAGCGCCGCGACAGGGGGGAATTCACCCCTCCACTTT. The V and J genes are TRBV9 and TRBJ1-6; 9 bases match TRBD1. This CDR3 spans 15 amino acids. J gave up 7 bases and V 3 bases, and 5 bases lay outside the gene matches. Germline lookup yields CDR1 SGDLS and CDR2 YYNGEE.

The chain carries TRBV7-8 and TRBJ2-3; 14 positions match TRBD2. From germline, CDR1 is SGHVS and CDR2 FQNEAQ. The J segment lost 5 bases and the V segment lost 5 bases, leaving 9 bases of the junction unmatched. The CDR3 runs 17 residues. The CDR3 spells CASSQMGTSGRRDTQYF. In DNA, the CDR3 is TGTGCCAGCAGCCAGATGGGGACTAGCGGGAGAAGAGATACGCAGTATTTT.

This chain connects TRBV2 to TRBJ2-5; 7 bases align to TRBD1. The CDR3 contains 15 residues. Germline values: CDR1 SNHLY, CDR2 FYNNEI. J lost 4 bases, V lost 6 bases, and 11 bases had no gene match. DNA of the CDR3: TGTGCCAGCAGCCCCAGACAGGGTAGGGTAGAGACCCAGTACTTC. Its protein is CASSPRQGRVETQYF.

This clone has a single count. The rearrangement joins TRBV27 to TRBJ2-2; 12 nucleotides line up with TRBD2. Germline V CDR1 and CDR2: MNHEY, SMNVEV (reference sequence). Trimming cost V 7 bases and J 4 bases; bases outside gene matches: 7. The CDR3 spans 16 residues. CDR3 residues: CASTRLAGEGTGELFF. CDR3 DNA: TGTGCCAGCACCAGACTAGCGGGAGAGGGCACCGGGGAGCTGTTTTTT.

This rearrangement joins TRBV28 to TRBJ2-7; unclear D gene. With 2 bases removed from V and 2 bases from J, the gap between germline ends came to 10 bases. Per the germline V gene, CDR1 is MDHEN and CDR2 is SYDVKM. This CDR3 has 14 residues. CDR3 sequence reads: CASSLLSSAYEQYF. CDR3 in DNA: TGTGCCAGCAGTTTACTTTCCTCAGCCTACGAGCAGTACTTC.

The CDR3 reads CASSIPQGGAGANVLTF. CDR3 nucleotide sequence: TGTGCCAGCAGCATACCCCAGGGAGGGGCTGGGGCCAACGTCCTGACTTTC. This chain joins TRBV7-9 and TRBJ2-6; 7 bases are shared with TRBD2. The germline gives CDR1 SEHNR, CDR2 FQNEAQ (reference sequence). The CDR3 runs to 17 residues. Trimming took 5 bases from V and 2 from J; bases not matched to a gene: 9.

The rearrangement links TRBV4-3 to TRBJ2-1; D uncertain. V gave up 0 bases and J gave up 8 bases, with 11 bases separating them. CDR3 size: 14 residues. Germline V gene lookup returns CDR1 LGHNA and CDR2 YSLEER. The CDR3 here is CASSQDRWSYEQFF. CDR3 sequence (DNA): TGCGCCAGCAGCCAAGATCGGTGGAGCTATGAGCAGTTCTTC.

Written as DNA, the CDR3 is TGTGCCAGCAACCGACAGAGGAACACTGAAGCTTTCTTT. Protein product: CASNRQRNTEAFF. The chain carries TRBV28 and TRBJ1-1; tentative D call: TRBD1 (5 bases). Trimming removed 7 bases from V and 1 base from J, with 10 bases in between. The CDR3 spans 13 residues. Germline CDR1 is MDHEN and CDR2 is SYDVKM.

The V gene is TRBV7-3, the J gene TRBJ2-1; 13 nucleotides line up with TRBD2. This CDR3 spans 16 amino acids. V trimming: 1 base; J trimming: 13 bases; junction bases outside the gene matches: 10. CDR1 is SGHTA, CDR2 FQGTGA, per germline. The CDR3 here is CASSLRAGTSGNSQFF. CDR3 bases: TGTGCCAGCAGCTTAAGGGCTGGGACTAGCGGGAACAGTCAGTTCTTC.

CDR3 residues: CASRTKAGINEKLFF. The CDR3 region has the DNA TGTGCCAGCAGGACCAAGGCGGGGATAAATGAAAAACTGTTTTTT. The rearrangement joins TRBV7-2 to TRBJ1-4; D is ambiguous. There are 15 residues in the CDR3. The ends were cut back, 6 bases at V and 5 bases at J, with 16 bases in the middle. Looked up from germline, CDR1 is SGHTA and CDR2 is FQGNSA.

V gene TRBV5-1 combines with J gene TRBJ1-5; unclear D gene. In germline, CDR1 is SGHRS, CDR2 YFSETQ. The V end was cut by 4 bases, the J end by 0 bases, with 11 bases between. This CDR3 is 15 amino acids long. In nucleotides, the CDR3 is TGCGCCAGCAGCGAGGGTCTCGGTAGCAATCAGCCCCAGCATTTT. Translating gives CASSEGLGSNQPQHF.

J is TRBJ1-1 and V is TRBV4-1; 9 nucleotides agree with TRBD1. The germline V gene encodes CDR1 MGHRA and CDR2 YSYEKL. This CDR3 has 16 amino acids. V lost 3 bases to trimming and J lost 4 bases; unmatched junction nucleotides: 9. The CDR3 region has the DNA TGCGCCAGCAGCCATTCACAGGGGGCCCGGACCACTGAAGCTTTCTTT. Protein product: CASSHSQGARTTEAFF.

This clone has a single count. The V gene is TRBV2, the J gene TRBJ1-5, with 9 bases identical to TRBD1. V shed 6 bases, J shed 2 bases, and the junction held 14 bases outside the gene matches. The CDR3 contains 18 residues. The germline V gene encodes CDR1 SNHLY and CDR2 FYNNEI. The CDR3 nucleotides read TGTGCCAGCAGCCCCGGGACAGGGAATTTGCTCGGCAATCAGCCCCAGCATTTT. It translates to CASSPGTGNLLGNQPQHF.

This clone was seen more than once but under ten times. The sample has other DNA sequences that encode this CDR3 too. The rearrangement uses TRBV9 and TRBJ2-5; D perhaps matches TRBD1 (8 bases). V lost 3 bases, J lost 1 base, and 25 bases lay in between. The CDR3 runs to 19 residues. Germline lookup yields CDR1 SGDLS and CDR2 YYNGEE. This chain's CDR3 is CASSEGGAGGAGIQETQYF. In DNA form, the CDR3 reads TGTGCCAGCAGCGAGGGAGGGGCAGGGGGCGCGGGGATCCAAGAGACCCAGTACTTC. The complete variable domain, with remaining parts taken from reference TRBV9 and TRBJ2-5, reads DSGVTQTPKHLITATGQRVTLRCSPRSGDLSVYWYQQSLDQGLQFLIQYYNGEERAKGNILERFSAQQFPDLHSELNLSSLELGDSALYFCASSEGGAGGAGIQETQYFGPGTRLLVL.

The chain couples TRBV19 to TRBJ2-7; the match to TRBD2 covers 9 bases. The germline V gene has CDR1 LNHDA and CDR2 SQIVND (reference sequence). Trimming removed 6 bases from V and 3 bases from J; junction bases left unmatched: 9. The CDR3 has 15 amino acids. This CDR3 is CASSPVAGANYEQYF. The CDR3 nucleotides are TGTGCCAGTAGCCCCGTAGCGGGAGCCAACTACGAGCAGTACTTC. Full variable domain (rest looked up from reference TRBV19 and TRBJ2-7): DGGITQSPKYLFRKEGQNVTLSCEQNLNHDAMYWYRQDPGQGLRLIYYSQIVNDFQKGDIAEGYSVSREKKESFPLTVTSAQKNPTAFYLCASSPVAGANYEQYFGPGTRLTVT.

The chain has TRBV6-5 and TRBJ2-7; 7 bases fit TRBD1. Germline V gene data show CDR1 as MNHEY and CDR2 as SVGAGI. The CDR3 length is 13 residues. J was trimmed by 8 bases and V by 6 bases; bases with no gene match: 10. This CDR3 is CASSITLQGKQYF. DNA of the CDR3: TGTGCCAGCAGCATTACCCTACAGGGGAAGCAGTACTTC.

The V and J genes are TRBV30 and TRBJ2-5, with 9 bases fitting TRBD2. V lost 0 bases and J lost 3; bases outside the gene matches: 8. Per germline, CDR1 GTSNPN and CDR2 SVGIG (reference sequence). The CDR3 contains 16 residues. CDR3 protein: CAWSVGSGLAKETQYF. DNA of the CDR3: TGTGCCTGGAGTGTTGGATCTGGACTAGCGAAAGAGACCCAGTACTTC. The whole variable domain, filled in from reference TRBV30 and TRBJ2-5, reads SQTIHQWPATLVQPVGSPLSLECTVEGTSNPNLYWYRQAAGRGLQLLFYSVGIGQISSEVPQNLSASRPQDRQFILSSKKLLLSDSGFYLCAWSVGSGLAKETQYFGPGTRLLVL.

As regards this clone: Additional DNA sequences in this sample encode the identical CDR3. Here the CDR3 DNA reads TGTGCCAGCAGTTTGACAGGGAACACTGAAGCTTTCTTT. Amino acids: CASSLTGNTEAFF. The genes are TRBV7-9 and TRBJ1-1; a possible D gene is TRBD1 (6 bases). The V end was cut by 6 bases, the J end by 1 base, with 9 bases between. The CDR3 has 13 amino acids. Germline CDR1 SEHNR, CDR2 FQNEAQ (reference sequence).

The chain couples TRBV9 to TRBJ1-1; maybe TRBD1 (5 bases). The V and J ends lost 3 bases and 0 bases respectively, with 9 bases between them. This CDR3 spans 14 amino acids. The V gene's germline CDR1 is SGDLS and CDR2 YYNGEE. CDR3 nucleotide sequence: TGTGCCAGCAGCGCCGCGGGGGTGAACACTGAAGCTTTCTTT. Its protein product is CASSAAGVNTEAFF.

The chain employs TRBV6-5 and TRBJ2-7; 9 nucleotides line up with TRBD2. V shed 4 bases, J shed 3 bases, and the junction held 4 bases outside the gene matches. Germline lookup yields CDR1 MNHEY and CDR2 SVGAGI. This CDR3 region has 14 residues. The chain's CDR3 is CASSSGRGGYEQYF. CDR3 nucleotide sequence: TGTGCCAGCAGTTCCGGGCGGGGGGGCTACGAGCAGTACTTC.